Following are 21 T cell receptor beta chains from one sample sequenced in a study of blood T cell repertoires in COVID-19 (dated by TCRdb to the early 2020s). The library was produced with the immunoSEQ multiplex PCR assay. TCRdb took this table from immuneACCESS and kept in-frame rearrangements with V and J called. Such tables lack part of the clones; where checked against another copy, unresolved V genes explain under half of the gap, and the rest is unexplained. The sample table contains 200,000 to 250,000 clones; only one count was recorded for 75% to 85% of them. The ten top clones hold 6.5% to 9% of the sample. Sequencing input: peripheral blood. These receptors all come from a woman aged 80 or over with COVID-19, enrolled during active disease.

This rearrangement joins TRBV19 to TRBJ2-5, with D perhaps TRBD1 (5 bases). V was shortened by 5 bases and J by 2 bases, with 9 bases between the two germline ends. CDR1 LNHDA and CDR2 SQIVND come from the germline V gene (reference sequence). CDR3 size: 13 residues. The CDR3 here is CASSPQGQETQYF. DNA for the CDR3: TGTGCCAGTAGTCCCCAGGGACAAGAGACCCAGTACTTC.

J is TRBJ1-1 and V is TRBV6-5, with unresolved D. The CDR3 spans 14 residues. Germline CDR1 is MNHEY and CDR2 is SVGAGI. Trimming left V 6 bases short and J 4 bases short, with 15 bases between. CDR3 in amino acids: CASSDRGLSTEAFF. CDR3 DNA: TGTGCCAGCAGCGATCGGGGTCTGAGCACTGAAGCTTTCTTT.

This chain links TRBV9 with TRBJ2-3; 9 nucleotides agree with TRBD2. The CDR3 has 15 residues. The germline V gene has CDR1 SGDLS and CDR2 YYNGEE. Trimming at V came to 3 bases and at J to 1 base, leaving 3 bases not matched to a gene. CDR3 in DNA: TGTGCCAGCAGCGCCAGACTAGCGGGCACAGATACGCAGTATTTT. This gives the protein CASSARLAGTDTQYF.

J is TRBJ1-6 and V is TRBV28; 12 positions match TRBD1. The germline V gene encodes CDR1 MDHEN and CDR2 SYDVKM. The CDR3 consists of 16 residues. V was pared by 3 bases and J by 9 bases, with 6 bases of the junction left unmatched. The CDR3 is CASSFSGTGGSSPLHF. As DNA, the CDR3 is TGTGCCAGCAGTTTCTCCGGGACAGGGGGCAGTTCACCCCTCCACTTT.

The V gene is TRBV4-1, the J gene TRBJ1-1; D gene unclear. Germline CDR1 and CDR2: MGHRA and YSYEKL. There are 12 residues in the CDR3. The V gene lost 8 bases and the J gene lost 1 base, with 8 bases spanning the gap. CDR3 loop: CASGGRNTEAFF. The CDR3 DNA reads TGCGCCAGCGGCGGCCGGAACACTGAAGCTTTCTTT.

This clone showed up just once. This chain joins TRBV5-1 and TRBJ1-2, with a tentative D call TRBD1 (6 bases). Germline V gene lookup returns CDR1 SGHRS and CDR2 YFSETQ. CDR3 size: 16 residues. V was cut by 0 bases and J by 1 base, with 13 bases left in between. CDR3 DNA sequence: TGCGCCAGCAGCTTGGGGGGGACATCCGTTAACTATGGCTACACCTTC. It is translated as CASSLGGTSVNYGYTF.

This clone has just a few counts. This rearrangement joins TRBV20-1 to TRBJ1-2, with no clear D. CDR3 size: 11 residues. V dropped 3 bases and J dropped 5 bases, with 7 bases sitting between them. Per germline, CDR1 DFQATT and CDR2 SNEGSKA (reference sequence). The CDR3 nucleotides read TGCAGTGCTAGGAGACTTTATGGCTACACCTTC. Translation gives CSARRLYGYTF.

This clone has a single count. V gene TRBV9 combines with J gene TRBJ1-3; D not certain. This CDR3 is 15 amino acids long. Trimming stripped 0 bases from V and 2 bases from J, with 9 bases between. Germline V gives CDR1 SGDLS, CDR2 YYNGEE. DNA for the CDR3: TGTGCCAGCAGCGTAGCGGACTCCACTGGAAACACCATATATTTT. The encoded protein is CASSVADSTGNTIYF.

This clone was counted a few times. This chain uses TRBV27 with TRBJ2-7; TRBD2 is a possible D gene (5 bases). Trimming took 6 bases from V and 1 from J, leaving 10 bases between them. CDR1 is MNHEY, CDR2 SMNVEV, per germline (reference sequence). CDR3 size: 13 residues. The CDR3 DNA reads TGTGCCAGCAGCCACGGGGTTTCCTACGAGCAGTACTTC. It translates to CASSHGVSYEQYF.

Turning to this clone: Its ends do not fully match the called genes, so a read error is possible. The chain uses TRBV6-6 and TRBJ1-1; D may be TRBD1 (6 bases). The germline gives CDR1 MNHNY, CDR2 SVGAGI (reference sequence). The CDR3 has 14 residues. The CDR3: CASSTRQENTKAFF. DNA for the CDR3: TGTGCCAGCAGTACACGACAGGAGAACACTAAAGCTTTCTTT.

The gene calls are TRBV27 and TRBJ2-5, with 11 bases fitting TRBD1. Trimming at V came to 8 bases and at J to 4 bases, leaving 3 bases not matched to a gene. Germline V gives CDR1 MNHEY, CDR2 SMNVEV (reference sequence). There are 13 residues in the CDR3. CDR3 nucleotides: TGTGCCAGCCGGGGACAGGGGGTAGAGACCCAGTACTTC. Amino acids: CASRGQGVETQYF.

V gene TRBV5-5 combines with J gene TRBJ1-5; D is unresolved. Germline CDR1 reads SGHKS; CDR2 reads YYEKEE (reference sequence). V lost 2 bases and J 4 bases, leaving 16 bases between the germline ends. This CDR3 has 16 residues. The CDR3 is CASSLPGTNGNQPQHF. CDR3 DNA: TGTGCCAGCAGCTTACCGGGAACGAACGGTAATCAGCCCCAGCATTTT. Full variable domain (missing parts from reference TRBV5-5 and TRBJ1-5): DAGVTQSPTHLIKTRGQQVTLRCSPISGHKSVSWYQQVLGQGPQFIFQYYEKEERGRGNFPDRFSARQFPNYSSELNVNALLLGDSALYLCASSLPGTNGNQPQHFGDGTRLSIL.

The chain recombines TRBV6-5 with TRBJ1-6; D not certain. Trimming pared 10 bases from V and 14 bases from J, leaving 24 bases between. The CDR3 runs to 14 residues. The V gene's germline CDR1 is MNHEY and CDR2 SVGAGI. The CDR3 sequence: CATTDRPRIRALHF. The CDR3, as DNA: TGTGCCACAACAGACCGCCCCCGGATTCGAGCCCTCCACTTT.

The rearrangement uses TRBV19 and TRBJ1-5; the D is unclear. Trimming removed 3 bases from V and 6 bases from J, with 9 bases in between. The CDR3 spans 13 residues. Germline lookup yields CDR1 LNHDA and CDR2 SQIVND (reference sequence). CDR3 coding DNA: TGTGCCAGTAGTATCTTAGGAGGTCAGCCCCAGCATTTT. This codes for CASSILGGQPQHF.

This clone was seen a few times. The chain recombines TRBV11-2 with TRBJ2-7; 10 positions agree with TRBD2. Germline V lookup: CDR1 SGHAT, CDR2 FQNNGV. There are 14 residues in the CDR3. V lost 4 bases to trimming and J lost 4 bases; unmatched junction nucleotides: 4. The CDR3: CASSYSGGLYEQYF. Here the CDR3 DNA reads TGTGCCAGCAGCTATAGCGGGGGGCTTTACGAGCAGTACTTC.

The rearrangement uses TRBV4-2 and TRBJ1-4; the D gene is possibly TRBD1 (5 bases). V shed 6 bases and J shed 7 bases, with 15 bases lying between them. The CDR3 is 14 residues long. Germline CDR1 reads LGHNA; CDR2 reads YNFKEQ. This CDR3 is CASRPQGGSEKLFF. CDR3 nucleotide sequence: TGTGCCAGCAGGCCCCAGGGCGGGAGTGAAAAACTGTTTTTT.

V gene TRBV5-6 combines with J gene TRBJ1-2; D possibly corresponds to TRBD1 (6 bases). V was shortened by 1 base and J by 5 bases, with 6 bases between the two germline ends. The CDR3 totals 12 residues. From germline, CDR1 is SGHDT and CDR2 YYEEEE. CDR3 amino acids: CASSLRGYGYTF. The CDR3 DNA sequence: TGTGCCAGCAGCTTGAGGGGGTATGGCTACACCTTC.

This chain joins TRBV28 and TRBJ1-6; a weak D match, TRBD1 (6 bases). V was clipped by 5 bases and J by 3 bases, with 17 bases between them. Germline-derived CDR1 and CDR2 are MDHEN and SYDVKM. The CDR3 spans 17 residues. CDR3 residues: CASSPAGASYYNSPLHF. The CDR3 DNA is TGTGCCAGCAGTCCTGCGGGGGCCTCTTACTATAATTCACCCCTCCACTTT.

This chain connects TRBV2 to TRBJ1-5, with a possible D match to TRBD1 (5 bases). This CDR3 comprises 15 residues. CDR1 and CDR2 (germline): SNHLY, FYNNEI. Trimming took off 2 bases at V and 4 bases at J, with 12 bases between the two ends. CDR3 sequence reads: CASSENSRGNQPQHF. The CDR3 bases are TGTGCCAGCAGTGAAAATTCTAGGGGAAATCAGCCCCAGCATTTT.

The CDR3 region is CATSEPQINQPQHF. The CDR3 coding sequence is TGTGCCACCAGTGAACCCCAGATCAATCAGCCCCAGCATTTT. The J gene is TRBJ1-5, the V gene TRBV24-1; D is unresolved. CDR1 is KGHDR and CDR2 is SFDVKD in the germline V gene. This CDR3 contains 14 residues. V was clipped by 4 bases and J by 3 bases, with 9 bases between them.

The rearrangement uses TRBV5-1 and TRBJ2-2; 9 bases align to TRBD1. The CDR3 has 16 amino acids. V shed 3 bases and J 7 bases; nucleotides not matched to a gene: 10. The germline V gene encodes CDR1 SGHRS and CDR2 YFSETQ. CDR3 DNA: TGCGCCAGCAGCTCTTTACAGGGGGCAGTAGGCGGGGAGCTGTTTTTT. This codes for CASSSLQGAVGGELFF.